This TCR beta chain is from a study of breast tumors, draining lymph nodes, adjacent tissues. Study results and limitations: Data fit most tumor T cells coming from lymph node, expanding in tumor. Compared with lymph nodes, tumors were less diverse; compared with nontumor tissue, more. Compared with basal-like, luminal-like tumors shared significantly more repertoire with nontumor tissue. Tumor T cell lymph node origin was a supported hypothesis, not proven.

Germline V lookup: CDR1 MNHEY, CDR2 SVGAGI. V lost 4 bases to trimming and J lost 2 bases, with 9 bases between them. The CDR3 is 13 residues long. The lymph nodes were axillary draining lymph nodes from breast cancer patients. This clonotype was observed many times. Its antigen is not known. From the multiplex PCR reads, TCRdb called clonotypes with MiXCR, one entry per CDR3 protein. The sample includes 80,000 to 130,000 distinct CDR3 sequences, less than 25% seen only once; the top ten take roughly 1.3%. This clonotype was sampled from a female donor with breast cancer. Some clones in this sample may be carry-over from other donors' samples. V is TRBV6-5 and J is TRBJ2-7; no clear D gene. Sequencing was done on a sample of axillary lymph node tissue. The CDR3 protein is CASSLYPAYEQYF. The DNA of the CDR3 is TGTGCCAGCAGTTTATACCCAGCCTACGAGCAGTACTTC.